This T cell receptor (beta chain) derives from a study of cytomegalovirus exposure and HLA in healthy donors. Note on this clone: Its antigen is not identified.

Notes on the study in general: Indistinguishable V segments such as TRBV6-2 and TRBV6-3 were excluded. According to an earlier analysis, most TCR beta V segments yielded productive rearrangements about 87% or about 30% of the time.

PCR involved 60 Vbeta and 13 Jbeta primers. Some clones are missing from TCRdb's copy, which holds only in-frame ones; the method was immunoSEQ multiplex PCR. Seen here are roughly 230,000 clones, about nine tenths observed once, and the top ten hold about 1.7%. V was clipped by 5 bases and J by 3 bases; unmatched bases: 5. The CDR3 extends over 15 amino acids. From germline, CDR1 is SGHTA and CDR2 FQGNSA. This clonotype was obtained from a girl aged 2 to 10 in good health and CMV-seronegative. Sequenced: PBMCs. This chain connects TRBV7-2 to TRBJ2-3; 10 bases line up with TRBD2. In DNA form, the CDR3 reads TGTGCCAGCAGCCCTAGCGGGAGTTGGACAGATACGCAGTATTTT. It encodes CASSPSGSWTDTQYF. The full variable domain, in which reference TRBV7-2 and TRBJ2-3 provide the parts outside the CDR3, is GAGVSQSPSNKVTEKGKDVELRCDPISGHTALYWYRQSLGQGLEFLIYFQGNSAPDKSGLPSDRFSAERTGGSVSTLTIQRTQQEDSAVYLCASSPSGSWTDTQYFGPGTRLTVL.